The subject of this entry is one T cell receptor beta chain. The target antigen is unknown. The entry originates in a study of naive and memory T cell subsets. Study results and limitations: Possibly reflecting memory cells re-expressing CD45RA, a few larger clonotypes occurred in naive repertoires, especially CD8.

The CDR3 consists of 16 residues. V was cut by 1 base and J by 2 bases, with 15 bases left in between. From germline, CDR1 is SEHNR and CDR2 FQNEAQ (reference sequence). Two oligonucleotides, mixed equimolar, formed the beta constant-region primer covering TRBC1 and TRBC2. Four rounds of PCR amplified the ligated cDNA using nested alpha and beta constant-region primers plus SP2. TCRdb processed the UMI-ligation and nested PCR reads anew with MiXCR; each CDR3 protein has one entry. The sample includes tens of thousands of distinct CDR3 sequences, 10% to 12% of them seen just once. The rearrangement joins TRBV7-9 to TRBJ2-7; no clear D gene. This clonotype was obtained from a human donor in good health. Sequencing was performed on naive CD4+ T cells from blood. This CDR3 is CASSLDSFGQAYEQYF. In DNA form, the CDR3 reads TGTGCCAGCAGCTTAGACTCCTTTGGGCAGGCCTACGAGCAGTACTTC.